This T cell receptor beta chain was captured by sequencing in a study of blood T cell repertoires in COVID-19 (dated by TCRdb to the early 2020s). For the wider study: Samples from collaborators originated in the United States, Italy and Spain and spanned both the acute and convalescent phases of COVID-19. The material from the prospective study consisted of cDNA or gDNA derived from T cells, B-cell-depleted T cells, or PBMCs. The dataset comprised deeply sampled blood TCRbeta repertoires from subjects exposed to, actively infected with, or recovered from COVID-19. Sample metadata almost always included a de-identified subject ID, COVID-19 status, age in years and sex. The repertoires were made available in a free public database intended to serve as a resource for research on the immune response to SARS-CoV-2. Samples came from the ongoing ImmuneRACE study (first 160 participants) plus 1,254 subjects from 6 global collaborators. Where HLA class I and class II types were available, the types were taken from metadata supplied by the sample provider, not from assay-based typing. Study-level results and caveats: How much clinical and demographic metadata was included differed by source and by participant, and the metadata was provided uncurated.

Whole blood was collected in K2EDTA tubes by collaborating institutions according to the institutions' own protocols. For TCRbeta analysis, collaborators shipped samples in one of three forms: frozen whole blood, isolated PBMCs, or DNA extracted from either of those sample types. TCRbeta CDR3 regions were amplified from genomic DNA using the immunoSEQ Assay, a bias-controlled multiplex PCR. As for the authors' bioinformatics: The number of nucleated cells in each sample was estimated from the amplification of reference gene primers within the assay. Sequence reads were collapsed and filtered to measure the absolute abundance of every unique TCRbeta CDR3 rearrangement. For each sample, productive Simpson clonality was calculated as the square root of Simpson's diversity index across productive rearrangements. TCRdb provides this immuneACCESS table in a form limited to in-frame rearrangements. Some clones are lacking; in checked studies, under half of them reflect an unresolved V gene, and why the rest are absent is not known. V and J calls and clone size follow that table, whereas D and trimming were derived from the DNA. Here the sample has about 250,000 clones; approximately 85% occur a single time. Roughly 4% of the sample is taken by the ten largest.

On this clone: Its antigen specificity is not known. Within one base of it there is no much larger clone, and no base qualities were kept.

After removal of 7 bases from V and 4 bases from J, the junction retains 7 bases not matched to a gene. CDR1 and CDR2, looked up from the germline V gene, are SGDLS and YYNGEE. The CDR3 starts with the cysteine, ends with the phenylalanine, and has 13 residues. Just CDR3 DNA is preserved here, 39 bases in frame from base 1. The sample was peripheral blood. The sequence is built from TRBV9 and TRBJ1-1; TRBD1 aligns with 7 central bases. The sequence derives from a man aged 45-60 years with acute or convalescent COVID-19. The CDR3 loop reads CASGKTGSTEAFF. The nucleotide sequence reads TGTGCCAGCGGAAAGACAGGGAGCACTGAAGCTTTCTTT.